The clone carrying this T cell receptor (beta chain) came up many times. Antigen: not known. Based on clinical symptoms, serum thyroxine and TRAb, thyroid ultrasound and orbital computed tomography, diagnoses were reached. The PBMCs were sourced from fresh peripheral blood (approximately 9 ml). RNA transcripts were the template for amplifying TCR beta CDR3 regions. A first-round RT-PCR of the TCR CDR3 used the HTBI primer set. TCRdb ran MiXCR on the multiplex PCR reads and lists one entry per CDR3 protein. The table records hundreds of thousands of distinct CDR3 sequences, under 45% of them present only once. The data originate from a study of T cells in Graves' hyperthyroidism and ophthalmopathy. Broader study findings: The authors' 13 V-J model separated ophthalmopathy from stable hyperthyroidism. The majority of expanded thyroid clonotypes above 0.001 also appeared in blood.

V was cut by 5 bases and J by 7 bases, with 20 bases left in between. CDR1 and CDR2 (germline): LNHDA, SQIVND (reference sequence). The CDR3 spans 15 residues. The clonotype was recovered from a woman in her thirties or forties with Graves' hyperthyroidism. Material for sequencing was blood. The chain links TRBV19 to TRBJ1-2; D possibly corresponds to TRBD1 (5 bases). CDR3 nucleotide sequence: TGTGCCAGTAGTTCAGGAACTCGGGACTTAGGTGGCTACACCTTC. The encoded protein is CASSSGTRDLGGYTF.